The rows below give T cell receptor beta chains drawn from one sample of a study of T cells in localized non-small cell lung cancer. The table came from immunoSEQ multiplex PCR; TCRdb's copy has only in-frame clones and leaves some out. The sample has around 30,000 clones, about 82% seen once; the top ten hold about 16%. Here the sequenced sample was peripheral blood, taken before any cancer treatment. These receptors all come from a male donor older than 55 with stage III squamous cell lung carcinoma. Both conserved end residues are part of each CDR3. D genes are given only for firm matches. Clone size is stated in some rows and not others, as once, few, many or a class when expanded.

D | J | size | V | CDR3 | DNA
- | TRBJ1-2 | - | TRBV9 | CASSPGRPNYGYTF | TGTGCCAGCAGCCCCGGTAGACCAAACTATGGCTACACCTTC
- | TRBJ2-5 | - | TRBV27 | CASSFPTGAGETQYF | TGTGCCAGCAGTTTCCCCACGGGGGCGGGAGAGACCCAGTACTTC
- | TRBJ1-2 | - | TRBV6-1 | CASSEEGYYGYTF | TGTGCCAGCAGTGAAGAAGGGTACTATGGCTACACCTTC
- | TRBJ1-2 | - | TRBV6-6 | CASSYSSVRSKSF | TGTGCCAGCAGTTACTCGAGTGTCCGCTCTAAGTCCTTC
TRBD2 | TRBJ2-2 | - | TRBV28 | CASSPGLATGELFF | TGTGCCAGCAGTCCGGGACTAGCTACCGGGGAGCTGTTTTTT
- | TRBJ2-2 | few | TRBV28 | CASSPPGYTGELFF | TGTGCCAGCAGTCCCCCGGGTTACACCGGGGAGCTGTTTTTT
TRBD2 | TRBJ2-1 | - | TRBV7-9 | CASSSGPGLAGDNEQFF | TGTGCCAGCAGCTCCGGGCCCGGACTAGCGGGAGACAATGAGCAGTTCTTC
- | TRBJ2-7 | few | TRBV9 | CASSVGGRTYEQYF | TGTGCCAGCAGCGTAGGGGGCAGAACCTACGAGCAGTACTTC
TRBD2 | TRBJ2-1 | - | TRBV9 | CASSATSGDRNEQFF | TGTGCCAGCAGCGCTACTAGCGGGGATAGGAATGAGCAGTTCTTC
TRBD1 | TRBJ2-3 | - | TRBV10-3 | CAISEIITRDSPETDTQYF | TGTGCCATCAGTGAGATAATCACTCGGGACAGCCCGGAGACAGATACGCAGTATTTT
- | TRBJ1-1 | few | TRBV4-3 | CASSQGEASHTEAFF | TGCGCCAGCAGCCAAGGTGAGGCCAGCCACACTGAAGCTTTCTTT
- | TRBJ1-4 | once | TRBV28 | CASSLPNEKLFF | TGTGCCAGCAGTTTGCCTAATGAAAAACTGTTTTTT
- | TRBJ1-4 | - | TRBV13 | CASSSRGVELFF | TGTGCCAGCAGCTCCCGAGGGGTGGAACTGTTTTTT
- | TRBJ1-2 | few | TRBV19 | CASSGLGAIANYGYTF | TGTGCCAGTAGCGGGTTAGGGGCGATAGCCAACTATGGCTACACCTTC
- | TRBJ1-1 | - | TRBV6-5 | CASSQTVPPSEAFF | TGTGCCAGCAGTCAGACAGTCCCTCCAAGCGAAGCTTTCTTT
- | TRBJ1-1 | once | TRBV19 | CASRPRTSQLNTEAFF | TGTGCCAGTAGACCCCGGACGTCACAGTTGAACACTGAAGCTTTCTTT
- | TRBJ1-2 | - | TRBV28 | CASTSSRGTTNYGYTF | TGTGCCAGCACTTCCTCGCGGGGGACAACTAACTATGGCTACACCTTC
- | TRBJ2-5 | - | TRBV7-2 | CASSLPSAGTQYF | TGTGCCAGCAGCTTACCCAGCGCTGGGACCCAGTACTTC
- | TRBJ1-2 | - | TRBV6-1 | CASAPIAGDGYTF | TGTGCCAGCGCTCCAATTGCAGGGGATGGCTACACCTTC
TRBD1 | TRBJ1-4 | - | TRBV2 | CASSIDRGGEKLFF | TGTGCCAGCAGCATCGACAGGGGGGGTGAAAAACTGTTTTTT
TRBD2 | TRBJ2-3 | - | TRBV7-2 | CASSAGLGLAADTQYF | TGTGCCAGCAGCGCGGGGTTGGGACTAGCAGCCGATACGCAGTATTTT
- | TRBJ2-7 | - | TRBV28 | CASTMRRNSYEQYF | TGTGCCAGCACTATGCGCAGGAATTCCTACGAGCAGTACTTC
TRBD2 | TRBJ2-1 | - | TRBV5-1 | CASSTGLDGDNEQFF | TGCGCCAGCAGCACGGGACTAGATGGGGACAATGAGCAGTTCTTC
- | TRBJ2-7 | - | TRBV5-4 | CASSLGAGRIREQYF | TGTGCCAGCAGCTTGGGGGCGGGCCGGATTCGGGAGCAGTACTTC
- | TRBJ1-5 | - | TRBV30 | CAFSQGGKQPQHF | TGTGCCTTTTCCCAGGGAGGTAAGCAGCCCCAGCATTTT
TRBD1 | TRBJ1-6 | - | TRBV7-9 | CASSLGTGNSPLHF | TGTGCCAGCAGCTTAGGGACAGGGAATTCACCCCTCCACTTT
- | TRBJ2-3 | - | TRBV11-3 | CASSLGGLSTDTQYF | TGTGCCAGCAGCCTAGGAGGGCTGAGCACAGATACGCAGTATTTT
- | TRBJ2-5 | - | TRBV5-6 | CASSFQETQYF | TGTGCCAGCAGTTTTCAAGAGACCCAGTACTTC
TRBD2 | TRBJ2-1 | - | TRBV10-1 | CASSSRVTSGGAVSSYNEQFF | TGCGCCAGCAGTAGTCGCGTGACTAGCGGGGGGGCCGTTAGCTCCTACAATGAGCAGTTCTTC
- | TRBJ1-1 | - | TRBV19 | CASSSHRDENTEAFF | TGTGCCAGTAGTAGTCACAGGGATGAGAACACTGAAGCTTTCTTT
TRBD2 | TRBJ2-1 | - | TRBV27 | CASSWRTSFSGEQFF | TGTGCCAGCAGTTGGAGGACTAGCTTCTCGGGAGAGCAGTTCTTC
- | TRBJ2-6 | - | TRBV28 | CASSLLGDSGANVLTF | TGTGCCAGCAGTTTACTGGGAGACTCTGGGGCCAACGTCCTGACTTTC
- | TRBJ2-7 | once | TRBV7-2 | CASSPGLTVNEQYF | TGTGCCAGCAGCCCGGGACTGACGGTGAACGAGCAGTACTTC
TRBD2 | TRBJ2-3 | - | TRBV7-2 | CASSPLLAGGNTQYF | TGTGCCAGCAGCCCCCTACTAGCGGGGGGTAATACGCAGTATTTT
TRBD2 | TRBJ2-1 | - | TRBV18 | CASSPSLAGGSSYNEQFF | TGTGCCAGCTCACCGTCGCTAGCGGGAGGGAGCTCCTACAATGAGCAGTTCTTC
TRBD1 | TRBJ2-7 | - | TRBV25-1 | CASSTGGQGVYEQYF | TGTGCCAGCAGCACCGGGGGACAGGGGGTCTACGAGCAGTACTTC
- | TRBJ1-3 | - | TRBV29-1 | CSASGVADTIYF | TGCAGCGCCTCAGGGGTTGCGGACACCATATATTTT
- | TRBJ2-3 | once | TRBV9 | CASSARGGGTDTQYF | TGTGCCAGCAGCGCACGCGGGGGCGGCACAGATACGCAGTATTTT
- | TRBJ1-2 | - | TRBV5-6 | CASSLGLGGYTF | TGTGCCAGCAGCTTGGGGCTGGGGGGCTACACCTTC
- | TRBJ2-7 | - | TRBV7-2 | CASSLARGGGHEQYF | TGTGCCAGCAGCTTAGCGCGTGGCGGGGGCCACGAGCAGTACTTC
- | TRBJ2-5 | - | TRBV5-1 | CASSGGLGDSFQETQYF | TGCGCCAGCAGCGGAGGTCTAGGAGACAGCTTTCAAGAGACCCAGTACTTC
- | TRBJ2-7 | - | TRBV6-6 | CASSYSSQQYEQYF | TGTGCCAGCAGTTACTCGAGCCAACAATACGAGCAGTACTTC
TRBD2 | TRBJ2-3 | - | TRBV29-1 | CSVPSGRAADTQYF | TGCAGCGTCCCTAGCGGGAGGGCAGCAGATACGCAGTATTTT
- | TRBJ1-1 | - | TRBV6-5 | CASSYAARDPRSEAFF | TGTGCCAGCAGTTACGCGGCAAGGGACCCCCGGTCTGAAGCTTTCTTT
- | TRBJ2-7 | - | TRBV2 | CASGGGRNLYEQYF | TGTGCCAGTGGGGGGGGCAGAAACCTCTACGAGCAGTACTTC
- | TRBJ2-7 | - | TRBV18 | CASSPQTTRNHEQYF | TGTGCCAGCTCACCTCAGACGACACGTAACCACGAGCAGTACTTC
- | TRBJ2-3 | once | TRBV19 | CASSRGPQTDTQYF | TGTGCCAGTAGTAGGGGGCCCCAAACAGATACGCAGTATTTT
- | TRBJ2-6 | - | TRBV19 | CASSIRTDGANVLTF | TGTGCCAGTAGTATTCGAACGGATGGGGCCAACGTCCTGACTTTC
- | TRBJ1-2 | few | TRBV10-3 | CAISSGGQNYGYTF | TGTGCCATCAGTAGTGGGGGGCAGAACTATGGCTACACCTTC
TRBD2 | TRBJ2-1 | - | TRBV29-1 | CSADTSGAYNEQFF | TGCAGCGCCGATACTAGCGGGGCTTACAATGAGCAGTTCTTC
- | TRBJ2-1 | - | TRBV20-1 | CGPGEQFF | TGCGGCCCCGGGGAGCAGTTCTTC
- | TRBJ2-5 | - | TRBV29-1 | CSVPGERTQETQYF | TGCAGCGTACCAGGGGAGCGGACCCAAGAGACCCAGTACTTC
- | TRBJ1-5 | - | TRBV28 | CASSGAGPRNQPQHF | TGTGCCAGCAGTGGCGCAGGACCGAGAAATCAGCCCCAGCATTTT